The clone carrying this T cell receptor (beta chain) has ten or more counts. This specimen belongs to a study of T cells in Graves' hyperthyroidism and ophthalmopathy. No progression to ophthalmopathy during 18 months of follow-up defined stable disease. Patients were aged 18 to 65, had disease duration under 2 months, and had newly diagnosed hyperthyroidism. Diagnosis rested on symptoms, serum thyroxine and TRAb, thyroid ultrasound, and orbital computed tomography. The CDR3 length is 16 residues. The germline V gene encodes CDR1 SNHLY and CDR2 FYNNEI. The V segment lost 5 bases and the J segment 4 bases; nucleotides outside the gene matches: 6. RNA transcripts were the template for amplifying TCR beta CDR3 regions. First-round RT-PCR targeting the TCR CDR3 was performed with the HTBI primer set. A single record per CDR3 protein comes from TCRdb applying MiXCR to the multiplex PCR reads. Counted here are approximately 600,000 distinct CDR3 sequences, roughly 17% occurring once; the ten biggest clones make up 3% to 4.5%.

Sequencing was performed on blood. The chain is built from TRBV2 and TRBJ2-3; TRBD2 aligns across 13 bases. The clonotype was recovered from a woman in her thirties with Graves' hyperthyroidism. The CDR3 DNA follows: TGTGCCAGCAGTTCGACTAGCGGGAGGAAGTCAGATACGCAGTATTTT. This codes for CASSSTSGRKSDTQYF.